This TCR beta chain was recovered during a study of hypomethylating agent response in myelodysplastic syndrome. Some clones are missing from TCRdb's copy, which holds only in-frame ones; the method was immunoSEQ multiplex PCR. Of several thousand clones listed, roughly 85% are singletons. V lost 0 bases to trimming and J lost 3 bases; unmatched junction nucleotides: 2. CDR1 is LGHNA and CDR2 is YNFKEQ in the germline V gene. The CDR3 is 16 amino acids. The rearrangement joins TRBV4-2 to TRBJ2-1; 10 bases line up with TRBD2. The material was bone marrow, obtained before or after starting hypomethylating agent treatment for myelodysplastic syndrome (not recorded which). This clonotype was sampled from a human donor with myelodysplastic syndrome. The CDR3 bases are TGTGCCAGCAGCCAAGAGCTAGCGGGAGTCTACAATGAGCAGTTCTTC. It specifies CASSQELAGVYNEQFF.